This passage covers 16 T cell receptor beta chains from one sample sequenced in a study of vaccination and CD4 T cells after COVID-19. No antigens are known for them. Once obtained from cultured CD4+ T cells, the DNA was sequenced using the Oncomine TCR Beta short-read assay. TCRdb reprocessed the PCR reads with MiXCR, giving one entry per CDR3 protein. The data contain under 25,000 distinct CDR3 sequences, over 60% of them singletons. Stated treatment: approximately 11-day PBMC culture with coronavirus spike peptide pools or control peptides (ViraFEST assay). This material consisted of CD4+ T cells from blood, cultured in vitro, taken after SARS-CoV-2 vaccination. The receptors come from a human donor who received a COVID-19 vaccine.

This clonotype has just one count. The CDR3 region has the DNA TGCAGTGCTAGGTCAGGGACCGGCTATGGCTACACCTTC. Protein sequence: CSARSGTGYGYTF. V and J are TRBV20-1 and TRBJ1-2; D might be TRBD1 (5 bases). The CDR3 sequence is 13 residues long. The V gene's germline CDR1 is DFQATT and CDR2 SNEGSKA (reference sequence). Trimming removed 3 bases from V and 4 bases from J, with 12 bases in between.

The CDR3 DNA follows: TGCAGTGCTAGCGGGACAATAGCGGGGGGCACAGATACGCAGTATTTT. This gives the protein CSASGTIAGGTDTQYF. The V gene is TRBV20-1, the J gene TRBJ2-3; TRBD2 matches at 9 bases. Germline CDR1 DFQATT, CDR2 SNEGSKA (reference sequence). V lost 3 bases and J lost 1; bases outside the gene matches: 8. This CDR3 comprises 16 residues.

The gene calls are TRBV4-2 and TRBJ1-6; 8 bases match TRBD1. V was pared by 3 bases and J by 0 bases, with 7 bases of the junction left unmatched. The CDR3 is made up of 18 amino acids. The V gene's germline CDR1 is LGHNA and CDR2 YNFKEQ. The CDR3 nucleotides are TGTGCCAGCAGCCACCCAGGACAGGGCAGCTCCTATAATTCACCCCTCCACTTT. It is translated as CASSHPGQGSSYNSPLHF.

The chain recombines TRBV6-1 with TRBJ1-2; D uncertain. The V and J ends lost 10 bases and 4 bases respectively, with 13 bases between them. The CDR3 contains 12 residues. The germline V gene encodes CDR1 MNHNS and CDR2 SASEGT. The CDR3 DNA sequence: TGTGCCACCAACAGTTTCCCCTATGGCTACACCTTC. This codes for CATNSFPYGYTF.

The J gene is TRBJ2-3, the V gene TRBV2, with no clear D. This CDR3 is 13 amino acids long. The V and J ends lost 7 bases and 2 bases respectively, with 10 bases between them. The germline gives CDR1 SNHLY, CDR2 FYNNEI. CDR3 coding DNA: TGTGCCAGCAACGGCAGGTCCACAGATACGCAGTATTTT. It translates to CASNGRSTDTQYF.

V gene TRBV2 combines with J gene TRBJ2-5; tentatively, D is TRBD2 (6 bases). V was trimmed by 6 bases and J by 4 bases, leaving 15 bases between them. CDR1 is SNHLY and CDR2 is FYNNEI in the germline V gene. CDR3 length: 14 amino acids. CDR3 protein: CASRSTSSRETQYF. The CDR3 bases are TGTGCCAGCAGGTCTACTAGCTCGAGAGAGACCCAGTACTTC.

This rearrangement joins TRBV27 to TRBJ1-4; TRBD1 might be the D (5 bases). The germline V and J ends were trimmed by 3 bases and 10 bases, with 18 bases remaining between them. The CDR3 is 15 residues long. The germline V gene has CDR1 MNHEY and CDR2 SMNVEV (reference sequence). CDR3 bases: TGTGCCAGCAGTTTCCTTGGACATCGGGGCGGAAAACTGTTTTTT. It is translated as CASSFLGHRGGKLFF.

V gene TRBV15 combines with J gene TRBJ2-1; a weak D match, TRBD2 (5 bases). Trimming removed 0 bases at V and 3 bases at J, with 12 bases between. The CDR3 contains 16 residues. Germline CDR1 and CDR2: LNHNV and YYDKDF (reference sequence). CDR3 coding DNA: TGTGCCACCAGCAGAGATCTTTACCGGGACTACAATGAGCAGTTCTTC. Protein product: CATSRDLYRDYNEQFF.

This clonotype was recorded once. The chain joins TRBV24-1 to TRBJ1-2, with D unresolved. The germline V gene has CDR1 KGHDR and CDR2 SFDVKD. Trimming took off 4 bases at V and 4 bases at J, with 9 bases between the two ends. The CDR3 extends over 13 amino acids. As DNA, the CDR3 is TGTGCCACCAGTGAAGCAGGAATCTATGGCTACACCTTC. Translated: CATSEAGIYGYTF.

This chain links TRBV12-3 or TRBV12-4 with TRBJ1-3; 12 bases match TRBD1. V lost 0 bases and J lost 4; bases outside the gene matches: 7. This CDR3 region has 18 residues. CDR3 sequence (DNA): TGTGCCAGCAGTTTAGCCGGGACAGGGGGCCCTGGAGGAAACACCATATATTTT. This codes for CASSLAGTGGPGGNTIYF.

The chain employs TRBV5-1 and TRBJ1-4; 7 bases are shared with TRBD1. Germline V gives CDR1 SGHRS, CDR2 YFSETQ. J lost 5 bases, V lost 5 bases, and 9 bases had no gene match. The CDR3 runs 15 residues. CDR3 nucleotides: TGCGCCAGCAGTTATACGGGGACAGCCAATGAAAAACTGTTTTTT. Residues: CASSYTGTANEKLFF.

This clonotype was counted between two and nine times. The chain uses TRBV19 and TRBJ1-1, with D perhaps matching TRBD1 (6 bases). V was trimmed by 0 bases and J by 11 bases, leaving 19 bases between them. Germline lookup yields CDR1 LNHDA and CDR2 SQIVND (reference sequence). The length of the CDR3 is 15 residues. CDR3 in DNA: TGTGCCAGTAGTATAGATTTGGACAGACCTACGAGGGCTTTCTTT. Protein product: CASSIDLDRPTRAFF. Using reference TRBV19 and TRBJ1-1 for the parts outside the CDR3, the full variable domain is DGGITQSPKYLFRKEGQNVTLSCEQNLNHDAMYWYRQDPGQGLRLIYYSQIVNDFQKGDIAEGYSVSREKKESFPLTVTSAQKNPTAFYLCASSIDLDRPTRAFFGQGTRLTVV.

The chain has TRBV19 and TRBJ1-1; unclear D gene. V gave up 3 bases and J gave up 0 bases, with 2 bases separating them. From germline, CDR1 is LNHDA and CDR2 SQIVND (reference sequence). The CDR3 loop spans 12 amino acids. The CDR3 is CASSMLNTEAFF. For the CDR3, the DNA is TGTGCCAGTAGTATGCTGAACACTGAAGCTTTCTTT. Full variable domain (remainder filled in from reference TRBV19 and TRBJ1-1): DGGITQSPKYLFRKEGQNVTLSCEQNLNHDAMYWYRQDPGQGLRLIYYSQIVNDFQKGDIAEGYSVSREKKESFPLTVTSAQKNPTAFYLCASSMLNTEAFFGQGTRLTVV.

This rearrangement joins TRBV21-1 to TRBJ2-7. TRBV21-1 is noted as a pseudogene. This CDR3 contains 14 residues. The CDR3 nucleotides are TGTGCCAGCAGCAAAGTTGGCCTCACCTACGAGCAGTACTTC. It codes for CASSKVGLTYEQYF.

This chain joins TRBV6-5 and TRBJ2-1, with D possibly being TRBD1 or TRBD2 (6 bases each). Trimming shortened V by 2 bases and J by 6 bases, and 14 bases separated the two germline ends. Germline loops: CDR1 MNHEY, CDR2 SVGAGI. The CDR3 has 15 residues. The CDR3: CASSYGGGGTNEQFF. The CDR3 region has the DNA TGTGCCAGCAGTTACGGGGGCGGAGGGACCAATGAGCAGTTCTTC.

This clonotype was seen a single time. The V gene is TRBV20-1, the J gene TRBJ2-1; 11 nucleotides agree with TRBD2. The germline CDR1 and CDR2 sequences are DFQATT and SNEGSKA (reference sequence). CDR3 size: 18 residues. V lost 0 bases and J lost 7; bases outside the gene matches: 14. The CDR3 region is CSARDPSSGGLLGNEQFF. The CDR3 DNA is TGCAGTGCTAGAGACCCCTCTAGCGGGGGGCTTCTTGGAAATGAGCAGTTCTTC.